These 19 T cell receptor beta chains were sequenced from one sample in a study of T cells in Graves' hyperthyroidism and ophthalmopathy. Amplified TCR beta CDR3 regions came from RNA transcripts. The HTBI primer set served for first-round RT-PCR of the TCR CDR3. TCRdb ran MiXCR on the multiplex PCR reads and lists one entry per CDR3 protein. The data hold hundreds of thousands of distinct CDR3 sequences, with 11% to 15% observed a single time. The source material was blood. The receptors originated from a woman aged 18 to 35 with Graves' hyperthyroidism.

The gene calls are TRBV7-2 and TRBJ1-3, with D hard to call. The CDR3 extends over 13 amino acids. Germline-derived CDR1 and CDR2 are SGHTA and FQGNSA. Trimming stripped 5 bases from V and 8 bases from J, with 13 bases between. The DNA for the CDR3 is TGTGCCAGCAGCAGCGCTCCCTCCGACACCATATATTTT. It specifies CASSSAPSDTIYF.

In its sample, this clonotype was seen many times. The J gene is TRBJ1-1, the V gene TRBV12-3 or TRBV12-4; possibly TRBD1 for D (5 bases). This CDR3 region has 13 residues. Trimming shortened V by 8 bases and J by 5 bases, and 15 bases separated the two germline ends. CDR3 protein: CASSGTAGTEAFF. The CDR3 bases are TGTGCCAGCTCGGGGACGGCGGGGACTGAAGCTTTCTTT.

This clonotype was seen ten or more times. The chain employs TRBV15 and TRBJ2-7; D gene uncertain. There are 13 residues in the CDR3. Deletions cut 1 base from V and 9 bases from J, with 13 bases between. The germline V gene encodes CDR1 LNHNV and CDR2 YYDKDF (reference sequence). The CDR3 here is CATSRAPGTGQYF. Here the CDR3 DNA reads TGTGCCACCAGCAGAGCGCCAGGAACCGGGCAGTACTTC.

A few counts support this clonotype. The gene calls are TRBV29-1 and TRBJ1-5, with D possibly being TRBD1 (5 bases). Germline V gene lookup returns CDR1 SQVTM and CDR2 ANQGSEA. Trimming took 6 bases from V and 5 from J, leaving 11 bases between them. CDR3 length equals 12 residues. The CDR3 region is CSVAQGDQPQHF. CDR3 in DNA: TGCAGCGTAGCCCAGGGAGATCAGCCCCAGCATTTT.

The CDR3 DNA follows: TGCAGTGCTAGAGTCTCCGGGACTAGCGGGAGCGTTTATACGCAGTATTTT. It encodes CSARVSGTSGSVYTQYF. V gene TRBV20-1 combines with J gene TRBJ2-3, with 14 bases identical to TRBD2. The CDR3 covers 17 residues. J was trimmed by 7 bases and V by 1 base; bases with no gene match: 10. The V gene's germline CDR1 is DFQATT and CDR2 SNEGSKA (reference sequence).

This rearrangement joins TRBV7-9 to TRBJ1-1; D gene uncertain. This CDR3 contains 16 residues. Trimming stripped 5 bases from V and 0 bases from J, with 16 bases between. Germline lookup yields CDR1 SEHNR and CDR2 FQNEAQ (reference sequence). The CDR3 reads CASSRVSGPMNTEAFF. CDR3 in DNA: TGTGCCAGCAGCCGCGTCAGCGGCCCCATGAACACTGAAGCTTTCTTT.

CDR3 region: CSAEGDRANYGYTF. The CDR3 region has the DNA TGCAGCGCTGAGGGCGACAGGGCTAACTATGGCTACACCTTC. The chain joins TRBV29-1 to TRBJ1-2; 7 positions match TRBD1. Germline CDR1 reads SQVTM; CDR2 reads ANQGSEA. The CDR3 is 14 amino acids. J gave up 0 bases and V 7 bases, and 8 bases lay outside the gene matches.

The V call is TRBV7-2, the J call TRBJ2-1; D possibly uses TRBD1 or TRBD2 (7 bases each). V gave up 5 bases and J gave up 7 bases, with 18 bases separating them. The CDR3 has 15 amino acids. From germline, CDR1 is SGHTA and CDR2 FQGNSA. The CDR3 nucleotides are TGTGCCAGCAGCCCCGTCGGGCAGGGGGGGAATGAGCAGTTCTTC. Protein sequence: CASSPVGQGGNEQFF.

This clonotype was found a few times. The chain recombines TRBV7-9 with TRBJ2-7; D might be TRBD2 (6 bases). Germline values: CDR1 SEHNR, CDR2 FQNEAQ (reference sequence). Trimming took off 0 bases at V and 7 bases at J, with 16 bases between the two ends. The CDR3 is 15 residues long. CDR3 nucleotides: TGTGCCAGCAGCTTAGCGGAGGAGGGCACTCGGGAGCAGTACTTC. It codes for CASSLAEEGTREQYF.

This clonotype has ten or more counts. The genes are TRBV6-1 and TRBJ1-1; 8 bases are shared with TRBD1. V gave up 5 bases and J gave up 4 bases; unmatched junction bases: 6. The CDR3 is 14 amino acids. Germline CDR1 is MNHNS and CDR2 is SASEGT. The CDR3 nucleotides are TGTGCCAGCAGTACCAGGGGGCAGGGCACTGAAGCTTTCTTT. Its translation: CASSTRGQGTEAFF.

This clonotype was observed at least ten times. This sequence joins TRBV12-3 or TRBV12-4 and TRBJ2-7; D might be TRBD1 (5 bases). The CDR3 spans 15 residues. V lost 3 bases, J lost 0 bases, and 12 bases lay in between. The DNA for the CDR3 is TGTGCCAGCAGTTTGGCGGCTCAGGGCTCCTACGAGCAGTACTTC. As protein: CASSLAAQGSYEQYF.

This clonotype was counted many times. The V gene is TRBV20-1, the J gene TRBJ2-7, with 11 bases matching TRBD2. Germline assignment: CDR1 DFQATT and CDR2 SNEGSKA (reference sequence). CDR3 length equals 17 residues. Germline trimming cut 3 bases from V and 2 bases from J; bases unmatched to any gene: 12. The CDR3 region is CSASVASGRISTYEQYF. The CDR3 DNA follows: TGCAGTGCTAGTGTGGCTAGCGGGAGGATTTCCACCTACGAGCAGTACTTC.

This clonotype was detected only a few times. CDR3 sequence reads: CSAGTGAVNQPQHF. The DNA of the CDR3 is TGCAGTGCTGGGACAGGGGCCGTTAATCAGCCCCAGCATTTT. V and J are TRBV20-1 and TRBJ1-5, with TRBD1 matching over 10 bases. CDR3 length: 14 amino acids. Germline values: CDR1 DFQATT, CDR2 SNEGSKA (reference sequence). The V segment lost 5 bases and the J segment 4 bases; nucleotides outside the gene matches: 5.

The CDR3, as DNA: TGTGCCAGCAGTGACACAGGAAACCCCTCCTACGAGCAGTACTTC. It translates to CASSDTGNPSYEQYF. This rearrangement joins TRBV25-1 to TRBJ2-7; D might be TRBD1 (5 bases). The CDR3 consists of 15 residues. With 3 bases removed from V and 0 bases from J, the gap between germline ends came to 12 bases. Germline V gene data show CDR1 as MGHDK and CDR2 as SYGVNS.

This clonotype was recorded many times. The rearrangement uses TRBV20-1 and TRBJ1-6; D remains ambiguous. There are 20 residues in the CDR3. Trimming shortened V by 4 bases and J by 5 bases, and 30 bases separated the two germline ends. The germline V gene has CDR1 DFQATT and CDR2 SNEGSKA (reference sequence). For the CDR3, the DNA is TGCAGTGCTACCCCCCTTCTTAGATCGGACGGAGATCAGAATAATTCACCCCTCCACTTT. Translating it yields CSATPLLRSDGDQNNSPLHF.

This clonotype was recorded many times. This sequence joins TRBV18 and TRBJ2-1; tentatively, D is TRBD1 (6 bases). From germline, CDR1 is KGHSH and CDR2 LQKENI. Trimming left V 0 bases short and J 2 bases short, with 20 bases between. The CDR3 is 19 amino acids. The CDR3 protein is CASSPPLGRGGEAYNEQFF. DNA for the CDR3: TGTGCCAGCTCACCACCGCTCGGCCGAGGGGGAGAAGCCTACAATGAGCAGTTCTTC.

The chain is built from TRBV7-9 and TRBJ2-7; 7 bases fit TRBD2. Trimming removed 3 bases from V and 5 bases from J; junction bases left unmatched: 10. Looked up from germline, CDR1 is SEHNR and CDR2 is FQNEAQ (reference sequence). The CDR3 runs to 15 residues. The CDR3 loop is CASSFPLRRGNEQYF. In DNA form, the CDR3 reads TGTGCCAGCAGCTTTCCCCTTCGGCGGGGGAACGAGCAGTACTTC.

The rearrangement uses TRBV27 and TRBJ1-2, with 7 bases that match TRBD1. Trimming took 3 bases from V and 3 from J; bases not matched to a gene: 13. CDR3 length: 17 residues. Germline V lookup: CDR1 MNHEY, CDR2 SMNVEV (reference sequence). The CDR3 DNA follows: TGTGCCAGCAGTTTTAGGCCAGGGACAGCTCGTTACTATGGCTACACCTTC. Protein product: CASSFRPGTARYYGYTF.

This clonotype was seen more than once but under ten times. The chain has TRBV28 and TRBJ2-1; 9 nucleotides match TRBD1. The trim removed 5 bases at V and 4 bases at J, leaving 6 bases unmatched. The CDR3 sequence is 15 residues long. Per the germline V gene, CDR1 is MDHEN and CDR2 is SYDVKM. The CDR3 DNA sequence: TGTGCCAGCAGTGCCGGGACAGGGTTTTACAATGAGCAGTTCTTC. The encoded protein is CASSAGTGFYNEQFF. The full variable domain, its missing parts supplied by reference TRBV28 and TRBJ2-1, is DVKVTQSSRYLVKRTGEKVFLECVQDMDHENMFWYRQDPGLGLRLIYFSYDVKMKEKGDIPEGYSVSREKKERFSLILESASTNQTSMYLCASSAGTGFYNEQFFGPGTRLTVL.